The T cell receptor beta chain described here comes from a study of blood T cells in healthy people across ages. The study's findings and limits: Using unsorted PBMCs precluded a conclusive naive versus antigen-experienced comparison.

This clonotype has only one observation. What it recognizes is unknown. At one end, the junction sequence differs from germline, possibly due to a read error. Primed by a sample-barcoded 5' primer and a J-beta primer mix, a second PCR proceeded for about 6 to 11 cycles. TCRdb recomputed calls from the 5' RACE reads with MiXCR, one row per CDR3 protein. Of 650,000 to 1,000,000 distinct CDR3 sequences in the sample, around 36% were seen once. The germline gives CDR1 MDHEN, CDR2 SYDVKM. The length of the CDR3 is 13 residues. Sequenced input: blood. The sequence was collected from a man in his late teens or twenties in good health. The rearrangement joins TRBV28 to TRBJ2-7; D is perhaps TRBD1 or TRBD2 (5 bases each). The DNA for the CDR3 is TGTGCCGGCAGTCCAGGGACCCGCTACGAGCAGTACTTC. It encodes CAGSPGTRYEQYF.